The 9 T cell receptor beta chains below were found in one sample sequenced in a study of control samples from healthy donors and cancer patients (dated by TCRdb to 2020 to 2022). Library prep was done by the immunoSEQ multiplex PCR assay. The immuneACCESS repertoire file appears here via TCRdb, limited to in-frame rearrangements. These files lack a portion of the clones; in checked studies, under half of the deficit traces to unresolved V genes, and the cause of the others is not known. The table for this sample lists around 190,000 clones; over 85% of them were counted only once. Together, the top ten hold around 1.4% of the sample. Material: blood. The receptors originated from a man aged 25-40 years in good health.

The rearrangement uses TRBV11-2 and TRBJ2-1, with 12 bases lining up with TRBD2. This CDR3 region has 16 residues. Trimming at V came to 4 bases and at J to 11 bases, leaving 12 bases not matched to a gene. Per germline, CDR1 SGHAT and CDR2 FQNNGV. The DNA for the CDR3 is TGTGCCAGCAGCTCTAGCGGGGGGGCGTCTCGCGGGCAGCAGTTCTTC. Translated: CASSSSGGASRGQQFF.

The V and J genes are TRBV5-6 and TRBJ1-5; 7 bases match TRBD1. This CDR3 is 14 amino acids long. Per germline, CDR1 SGHDT and CDR2 YYEEEE. V lost 4 bases to trimming and J lost 6 bases; unmatched junction nucleotides: 7. The CDR3 coding sequence is TGTGCCAGCAGCACCCGACAGGGCGTTCAGCCCCAGCATTTT. Protein product: CASSTRQGVQPQHF.

The chain joins TRBV7-2 to TRBJ1-6; D is unresolved. There are 15 residues in the CDR3. Germline assignment: CDR1 SGHTA and CDR2 FQGNSA. V was trimmed by 0 bases and J by 7 bases, leaving 10 bases between them. The CDR3 nucleotides are TGTGCCAGCAGCTTAGCAGGGTCCGGGAATTCACCCCTCCACTTT. Encoded protein: CASSLAGSGNSPLHF.

The CDR3 coding sequence is TGTGCCAGCAGTTTTACGAGCAGCTATGGCTACACCTTC. Translating gives CASSFTSSYGYTF. The V gene is TRBV12-3 or TRBV12-4, the J gene TRBJ1-2, with D hard to call. The CDR3 length is 13 residues. V was shortened by 3 bases and J by 4 bases, with 9 bases between the two germline ends.

CDR3 DNA: TGTGCCAGCAGCTCCGTAAATCAATACAACTATGGCTACACCTTC. Protein product: CASSSVNQYNYGYTF. The gene calls are TRBV21-1 and TRBJ1-2. TRBV21-1 is assigned pseudogene status. The CDR3 length is 15 residues.

The chain carries TRBV27 and TRBJ1-5; 7 nucleotides match TRBD1. The CDR3 is made up of 14 amino acids. Germline assignment: CDR1 MNHEY and CDR2 SMNVEV (reference sequence). The V and J ends lost 2 bases and 2 bases, in that order; junction bases with no gene match: 0. The CDR3 loop is CASSLDRGNQPQHF. The CDR3 nucleotides read TGTGCCAGCAGTTTAGACAGGGGCAATCAGCCCCAGCATTTT.

The V and J genes are TRBV27 and TRBJ2-7; D is undetermined. The CDR3 covers 14 residues. V was shortened by 0 bases and J by 2 bases, with 8 bases between the two germline ends. CDR1 is MNHEY, CDR2 SMNVEV, per germline (reference sequence). Here the CDR3 reads CASSLSSRTYEQYF. Here the CDR3 DNA reads TGTGCCAGCAGTTTATCCTCGCGGACCTACGAGCAGTACTTC.

As concerns this clone: The sample carries other DNA sequences with the same CDR3. The rearrangement joins TRBV6-5 to TRBJ1-1; 7 nucleotides match TRBD1. The germline gives CDR1 MNHEY, CDR2 SVGAGI. Trimming took 5 bases from V and 3 from J; bases not matched to a gene: 3. The CDR3 totals 13 residues. CDR3: CASSRDSYTEAFF. The CDR3 DNA reads as TGTGCCAGCAGTCGGGACAGCTACACTGAAGCTTTCTTT.

In DNA form, the CDR3 reads TGTGCCAGCAGCTTAGAGAGACTAGCGGGATTAAAATACAATGAGCAGTTCTTC. This codes for CASSLERLAGLKYNEQFF. V and J are TRBV7-2 and TRBJ2-1; 11 bases align to TRBD2. J was trimmed by 4 bases and V by 1 base; bases with no gene match: 9. The CDR3 sequence is 18 residues long. Looked up from germline, CDR1 is SGHTA and CDR2 is FQGNSA.